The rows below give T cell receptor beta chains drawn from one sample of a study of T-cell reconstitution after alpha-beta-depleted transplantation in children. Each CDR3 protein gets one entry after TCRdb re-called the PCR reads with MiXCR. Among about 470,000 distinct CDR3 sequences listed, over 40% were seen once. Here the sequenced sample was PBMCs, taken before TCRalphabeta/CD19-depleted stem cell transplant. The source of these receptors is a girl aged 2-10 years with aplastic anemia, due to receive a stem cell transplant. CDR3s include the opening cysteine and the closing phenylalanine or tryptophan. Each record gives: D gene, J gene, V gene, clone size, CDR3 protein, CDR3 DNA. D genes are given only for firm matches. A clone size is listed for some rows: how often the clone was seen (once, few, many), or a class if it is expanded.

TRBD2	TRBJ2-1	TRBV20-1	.	CSARAGGPGNEQFF	TGCAGTGCGCGAGCGGGAGGGCCGGGCAATGAGCAGTTCTTC
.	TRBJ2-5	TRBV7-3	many	CASSAGASGGGETQYF	TGTGCCAGCTCGGCTGGGGCTAGCGGAGGGGGAGAGACCCAGTACTTC
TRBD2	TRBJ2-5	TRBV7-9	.	CASRGTSGRGEETQYF	TGTGCCAGCAGAGGGACTAGCGGGAGAGGTGAAGAGACCCAGTACTTC
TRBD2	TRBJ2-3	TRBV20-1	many	CSAPGRRELPQYF	TGCAGTGCTCCCGGGAGGCGGGAATTACCGCAGTATTTT
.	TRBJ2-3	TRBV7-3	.	CASSLTGLPSSDTQYF	TGTGCCAGCAGCTTAACGGGACTGCCCTCGTCAGATACGCAGTATTTT
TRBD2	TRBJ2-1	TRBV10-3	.	CAIGAGGSYNEQFF	TGTGCCATCGGAGCGGGGGGCTCCTACAATGAGCAGTTCTTC
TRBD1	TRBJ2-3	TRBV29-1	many	CSVEDPFKARGQTDTQYF	TGCAGCGTTGAAGATCCATTTAAAGCCAGGGGGCAAACAGATACGCAGTATTTT
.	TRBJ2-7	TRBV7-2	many	CASSYTDEQYF	TGTGCCAGCAGCTATACAGACGAGCAGTACTTC
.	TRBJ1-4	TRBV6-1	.	CASSPGGRRREKLFF	TGTGCCAGCAGTCCTGGGGGGCGACGGCGTGAAAAACTGTTTTTT
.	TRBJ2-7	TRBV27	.	CASSLRGQMSSYEQYF	TGTGCCAGCAGTTTAAGGGGACAAATGAGCTCCTACGAGCAGTACTTC
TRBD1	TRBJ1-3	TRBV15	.	CATSTDRAGNTIFF	TGTGCCACCAGCACCGACAGGGCTGGAAACACCATATTTTTT
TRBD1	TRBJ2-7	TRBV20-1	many	CSARGTGEWEQYF	TGCAGTGCTAGAGGGACAGGGGAGTGGGAGCAGTACTTC
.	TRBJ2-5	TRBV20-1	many	CSAPRGQTQYF	TGCAGTGCTCCTAGGGGCCAGACCCAGTACTTC
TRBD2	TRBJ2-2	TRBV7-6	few	CASSLTAGGGELFF	TGTGCCAGCAGCTTAACAGCGGGAGGCGGGGAGCTGTTTTTT
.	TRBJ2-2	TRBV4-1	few	CASSQERTWAAGELFF	TGCGCCAGCAGCCAAGAGAGGACGTGGGCTGCCGGGGAGCTGTTTTTT
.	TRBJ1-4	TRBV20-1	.	CSARDLEGISEKLFF	TGCAGTGCTAGAGATCTTGAGGGGATAAGTGAAAAACTGTTTTTT
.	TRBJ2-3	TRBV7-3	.	CASSLGGAITDTQYF	TGTGCCAGCAGCTTAGGCGGGGCGATCACAGATACGCAGTATTTT
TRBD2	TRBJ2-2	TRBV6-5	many	CASSYSSGRARTGELFF	TGTGCCAGCAGTTACTCTAGCGGGAGGGCCAGAACCGGGGAGCTGTTTTTT
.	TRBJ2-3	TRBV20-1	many	CSARTELGTQYF	TGCAGTGCGAGGACCGAATTAGGTACGCAGTATTTT
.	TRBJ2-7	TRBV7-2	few	CASSLPDTYEQYF	TGTGCCAGCAGCTTACCTGACACCTACGAGCAGTACTTC
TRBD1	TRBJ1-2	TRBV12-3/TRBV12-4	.	CASSGGTGVGYTF	TGTGCCAGCAGCGGAGGGACAGGGGTCGGCTACACCTTC
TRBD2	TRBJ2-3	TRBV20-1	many	CSASFRRLAGVGADTQYF	TGCAGTGCTAGTTTTCGGAGGCTAGCGGGAGTAGGCGCAGATACGCAGTATTTT
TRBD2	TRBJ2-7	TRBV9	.	CASSVGGLAGVEQYF	TGTGCCAGCAGCGTCGGGGGACTAGCGGGAGTCGAGCAGTACTTC
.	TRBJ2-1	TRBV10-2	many	CASSVVRPGSSYNEQFF	TGCGCCAGCAGTGTTGTCCGGCCGGGTAGCTCCTACAATGAGCAGTTCTTC
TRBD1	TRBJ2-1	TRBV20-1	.	CSASRGQGPNEQFF	TGCAGTGCTAGCCGGGGACAGGGCCCCAATGAGCAGTTCTTC
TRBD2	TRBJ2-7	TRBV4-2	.	CASSQDTPISGGVDEQYF	TGTGCCAGCAGCCAAGATACCCCAATAAGTGGGGGGGTGGACGAGCAGTACTTC
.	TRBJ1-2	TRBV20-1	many	CSARDPGAASYTF	TGCAGTGCTAGAGATCCGGGGGCAGCTAGCTACACCTTC
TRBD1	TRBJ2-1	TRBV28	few	CASSPQRQGYNEQFF	TGTGCCAGCAGTCCTCAACGACAGGGCTACAATGAGCAGTTCTTC
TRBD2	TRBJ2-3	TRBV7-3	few	CASSLTGLVTDTQYF	TGTGCCAGCAGCTTAACCGGACTAGTCACAGATACGCAGTATTTT